The clone carrying this T cell receptor beta chain was counted only a few times. The antigen remains undetermined. The CDR3 has 15 residues. With 6 bases removed from V and 6 bases from J, the gap between germline ends came to 18 bases. This sample stems from a study of T-cell memory formation after mild COVID-19. Findings and caveats of the study: CM and EM subsets held most contracting CD4+ clones; EMRA held CD8+ ones. Pre-infection memory showed some responding clones, and this suggested that cross-reactive memory joined. The second-wave clones peaking on day 37 were not confirmed as SARS-CoV-2-specific.

One entry per CDR3 protein, called by TCRdb with MiXCR from the 5' RACE reads. The sample shows around 200,000 distinct CDR3 sequences, around 27% of them seen only once. This TCR was sampled from an adult woman who had mild COVID-19 (a few samples of this study predate the infection). Cell type and time point are not known. Input material: PBMCs or a T cell subset sorted from them (not recorded which). The chain links TRBV12-3 or TRBV12-4 to TRBJ2-1; D gene unclear. The CDR3, as DNA: TGTGCCAGCAGAGGCAACAGATACCTTCGCAATGAGCAGTTCTTC. As protein: CASRGNRYLRNEQFF.